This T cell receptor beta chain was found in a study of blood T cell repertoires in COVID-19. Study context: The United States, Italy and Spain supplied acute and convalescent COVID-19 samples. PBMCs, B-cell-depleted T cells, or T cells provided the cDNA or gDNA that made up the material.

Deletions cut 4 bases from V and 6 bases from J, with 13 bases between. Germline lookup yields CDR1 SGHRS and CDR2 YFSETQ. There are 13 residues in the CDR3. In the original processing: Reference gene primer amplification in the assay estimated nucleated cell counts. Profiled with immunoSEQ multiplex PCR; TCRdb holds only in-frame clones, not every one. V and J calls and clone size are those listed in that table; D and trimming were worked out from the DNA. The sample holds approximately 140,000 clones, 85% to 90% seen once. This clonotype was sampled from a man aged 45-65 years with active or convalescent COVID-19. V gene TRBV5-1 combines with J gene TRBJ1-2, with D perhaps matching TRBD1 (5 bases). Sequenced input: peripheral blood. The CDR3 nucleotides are TGCGCCAGCAGCGTAACAGGAGCCGATGGCTACACCTTC. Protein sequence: CASSVTGADGYTF.